The rows below give T cell receptor beta chains drawn from one sample of a study of T cells expressing NK-cell markers. No DNA is given; TCRdb re-called the 5' RACE reads and lists each CDR3 protein once. The sample data list about 260,000 distinct CDR3 sequences. Source material: blood T cells: a sorted CD56 or NKG2C T cell subset, CD4+ or CD8+ T cells, or bulk PBMC T cells (not recorded which). The receptors shown here come from a woman aged 18-70 years in good health. CDR3s include the opening cysteine and the closing phenylalanine or tryptophan.

v_gene: TRBV12-5
j_gene: TRBJ1-1
CDR3aa: CASGLLGHPGAEAFF

v_gene: TRBV7-3
j_gene: TRBJ2-3
CDR3aa: CASSSGQFNTQYF

v_gene: TRBV11-2
j_gene: TRBJ2-3
CDR3aa: CASSHMHTDTQYF

v_gene: TRBV5-1
j_gene: TRBJ1-1
CDR3aa: CASSPGTGNTEAFF

v_gene: TRBV20-1
j_gene: TRBJ2-2
CDR3aa: CSAPGTSGERELFF

v_gene: TRBV3-1
j_gene: TRBJ2-1
CDR3aa: CASSQVPSLAGEILQFF

v_gene: TRBV20-1
j_gene: TRBJ2-1
CDR3aa: CSASGTVDEQFF

v_gene: TRBV6-1
j_gene: TRBJ2-2
CDR3aa: CASGSGRGNTGELFF

v_gene: TRBV12-3/TRBV12-4
j_gene: TRBJ1-1
CDR3aa: CASSPVGNTEAFF

v_gene: TRBV5-4
j_gene: TRBJ2-7
CDR3aa: CASSSPNSYEQYF

v_gene: TRBV29-1
j_gene: TRBJ1-3
CDR3aa: CSVRTAGNTIYF

v_gene: TRBV20-1
j_gene: TRBJ2-5
CDR3aa: CSAGGGTSATWKETQYF

v_gene: TRBV7-2
j_gene: TRBJ1-4
CDR3aa: CASSTRGSALGEKLFF

v_gene: TRBV20-1
j_gene: TRBJ2-3
CDR3aa: CSARWGLGGPDTQYF

v_gene: TRBV12-3/TRBV12-4
j_gene: TRBJ2-1
CDR3aa: CASSPRARSYNEQFF

v_gene: TRBV6-5
j_gene: TRBJ1-4
CDR3aa: CASSYVGATNEKLFF

v_gene: TRBV9
j_gene: TRBJ2-2
CDR3aa: CASSSTSGGRNTGELFF

v_gene: TRBV18
j_gene: TRBJ2-7
CDR3aa: CASSPARPGSSYEQYF

v_gene: TRBV29-1
j_gene: TRBJ1-1
CDR3aa: CSADRGSTEAFF

v_gene: TRBV20-1
j_gene: TRBJ2-3
CDR3aa: CSARDYRIGTDTQYF

v_gene: TRBV7-3
j_gene: TRBJ1-6
CDR3aa: CASSQNQGGNSPLHF

v_gene: TRBV7-2
j_gene: TRBJ1-2
CDR3aa: CASSAGVAYTF

v_gene: TRBV12-3/TRBV12-4
j_gene: TRBJ2-7
CDR3aa: CASIGAGYEQYF

v_gene: TRBV18
j_gene: TRBJ2-7
CDR3aa: CASSPAGLDTEQYF

v_gene: TRBV10-2
j_gene: TRBJ2-4
CDR3aa: CASRGDGVDIQYF

v_gene: TRBV29-1
j_gene: TRBJ1-1
CDR3aa: CSVVTGRTEAFF

v_gene: TRBV20-1
j_gene: TRBJ2-1
CDR3aa: CSTSPSSYNEQFF

v_gene: TRBV6-2/TRBV6-3
j_gene: TRBJ2-5
CDR3aa: CASSYPALQETQYF

v_gene: TRBV7-2
j_gene: TRBJ1-6
CDR3aa: CASSRTENSPLHF

v_gene: TRBV15
j_gene: TRBJ2-5
CDR3aa: CATSRDGTSQETQYF

v_gene: TRBV19
j_gene: TRBJ1-4
CDR3aa: CASTGQLFEKLFF

v_gene: TRBV4-3
j_gene: TRBJ1-1
CDR3aa: CASSPRLATEAFF

v_gene: TRBV20-1
j_gene: TRBJ2-1
CDR3aa: CSAGDSAVNNEQFF

v_gene: TRBV6-1
j_gene: TRBJ2-1
CDR3aa: CASSVISPGGRNEQFF

v_gene: TRBV7-2
j_gene: TRBJ2-5
CDR3aa: CASSLTPGPSGGDF

v_gene: TRBV11-2
j_gene: TRBJ1-6
CDR3aa: CASSRWQGQKTTHSPLHF

v_gene: TRBV28
j_gene: TRBJ1-3
CDR3aa: CASSPPGTMGNTIYF

v_gene: TRBV29-1
j_gene: TRBJ2-7
CDR3aa: CSVGGGTGHYEQYF

v_gene: TRBV20-1
j_gene: TRBJ2-7
CDR3aa: CSASRTSYEQYF

v_gene: TRBV7-2
j_gene: TRBJ2-6
CDR3aa: CASSWTGTSSGANVLTF

v_gene: TRBV20-1
j_gene: TRBJ2-1
CDR3aa: CSATGGNSYNEQFF

v_gene: TRBV3-1
j_gene: TRBJ1-1
CDR3aa: CASSPTEGRHRNTEAFF

v_gene: TRBV20-1
j_gene: TRBJ2-2
CDR3aa: CSARARLAGRTGELFF

v_gene: TRBV5-1
j_gene: TRBJ2-4
CDR3aa: CASSLAVAGSRDIQYF

v_gene: TRBV6-6
j_gene: TRBJ2-7
CDR3aa: CASSLLGSEQYF

v_gene: TRBV12-3/TRBV12-4
j_gene: TRBJ1-2
CDR3aa: CASSLEGGSEGGYTF

v_gene: TRBV2
j_gene: TRBJ2-2
CDR3aa: CASSELGREAAGELFF

v_gene: TRBV5-1
j_gene: TRBJ2-5
CDR3aa: CASSEDLWETQYF

v_gene: TRBV12-3/TRBV12-4
j_gene: TRBJ1-6
CDR3aa: CASSPRDRGRSPLHF

v_gene: TRBV20-1
j_gene: TRBJ2-5
CDR3aa: CSARDPRREKTQYF